The T cell receptor beta chain under discussion was sequenced for a study of control samples from healthy donors and cancer patients. This clone showed up just a few times. This table comes from immunoSEQ multiplex PCR, and its TCRdb copy is limited to in-frame clones, with some not included. Of about 69,000 clones listed, more than 75% are singletons. The V gene end was trimmed by 3 bases and the J gene end by 2 bases; junction bases not matched to a gene: 12. Germline CDR1 KGHDR, CDR2 SFDVKD. This CDR3 region has 20 residues. Sequenced input: PBMCs. This TCR was sampled from a woman between 45 and 60 years old with lung cancer. This chain connects TRBV24-1 to TRBJ2-1; 13 bases line up with TRBD2. This CDR3 is CATSDAGLAGAAITYNEQFF. CDR3 in DNA: TGTGCCACCAGTGATGCCGGACTAGCGGGGGCCGCGATCACCTACAATGAGCAGTTCTTC.